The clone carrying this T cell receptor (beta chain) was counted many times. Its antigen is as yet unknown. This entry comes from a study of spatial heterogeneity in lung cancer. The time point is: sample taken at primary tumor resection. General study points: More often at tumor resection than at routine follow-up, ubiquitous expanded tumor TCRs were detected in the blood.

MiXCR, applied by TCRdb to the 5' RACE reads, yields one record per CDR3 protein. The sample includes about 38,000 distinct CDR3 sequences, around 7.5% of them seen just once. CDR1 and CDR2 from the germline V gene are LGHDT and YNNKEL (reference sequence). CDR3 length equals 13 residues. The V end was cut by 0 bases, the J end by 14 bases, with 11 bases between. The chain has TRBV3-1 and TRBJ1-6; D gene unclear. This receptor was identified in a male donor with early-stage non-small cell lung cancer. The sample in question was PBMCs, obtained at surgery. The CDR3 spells CASSQEGGITLHF. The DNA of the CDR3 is TGTGCCAGCAGCCAAGAAGGCGGTATCACCCTCCACTTT.